This T cell receptor (beta chain) was sequenced in a study of blood T cell repertoires in COVID-19. For the study at large: The United States, Italy and Spain supplied acute and convalescent COVID-19 samples. T cells, B-cell-depleted T cells, or PBMCs provided the cDNA or gDNA that served as material.

Germline loops: CDR1 LGHNA, CDR2 YSLEER. Deletions cut 1 base from V and 1 base from J, with 10 bases between. The CDR3 loop spans 15 amino acids. Original processing notes: The assay estimated nucleated cells by amplifying reference gene primers. Only in-frame clones appear in the TCRdb table, and some are missing; sequencing was by immunoSEQ multiplex PCR. For V, J and clone size, that table is used; D and trimming come from the DNA. The data show just over 350,000 clones, 75% to 90% seen once. Recruited during active infection, patients (from Seattle) were subsequently followed longitudinally. This TCR was sampled from a woman aged 60-75 years with COVID-19, enrolled during active disease. J is TRBJ1-2 and V is TRBV4-3; no reliable D call. Sequencing used peripheral blood. The CDR3 region is CASSQGRAVNYGYTF. As DNA, the CDR3 is TGCGCCAGCAGCCAAGGGAGGGCTGTTAACTATGGCTACACCTTC.